The next 4 T cell receptor beta chains were all read from a single sample in a study of shared clonotypes between healthy human individuals. Generated by immunoSEQ multiplex PCR, the TCRdb table keeps only in-frame clones and is missing some. Of 450,000 to 500,000 clones in the sample, 60% to 80% were seen once. Input material: PBMCs. These receptor sequences come from a woman between 40 and 55 years old in good health. Some clones in this sample may be carry-over from other donors' samples.

The chain couples TRBV6-6 to TRBJ2-4; 9 nucleotides agree with TRBD1. CDR3 size: 15 residues. J was trimmed by 6 bases and V by 5 bases; bases with no gene match: 8. Germline-derived CDR1 and CDR2 are MNHNY and SVGAGI (reference sequence). CDR3 in DNA: TGTGCCAGCAGTATCCCGGGACAGGGTAGAAACATTCAGTACTTC. Its protein is CASSIPGQGRNIQYF.

The CDR3 here is CASSPGPENPYEQYF. The CDR3 nucleotides read TGTGCCAGCAGCCCGGGACCTGAGAACCCCTACGAGCAGTACTTC. The rearrangement uses TRBV5-5 and TRBJ2-7, with D perhaps assigned TRBD1 or TRBD2 (5 bases each). The CDR3 runs to 15 residues. Deletions cut 4 bases from V and 2 bases from J, with 16 bases between. Germline values: CDR1 SGHKS, CDR2 YYEKEE (reference sequence).

Concerning this clone itself: This CDR3 is also generated by other DNA sequences in the sample. V is TRBV9 and J is TRBJ2-7, with TRBD2 matching 11 bases. J lost 0 bases, V lost 4 bases, and 3 bases had no gene match. Germline V gene sequence: CDR1 SGDLS, CDR2 YYNGEE. The CDR3 extends over 15 amino acids. CDR3 nucleotides: TGTGCCAGCAGCTTAACTAGCGGGAGCTCCTACGAGCAGTACTTC. Amino acids: CASSLTSGSSYEQYF.

The rearrangement joins TRBV7-3 to TRBJ2-5; no definite D call. CDR3 length: 14 amino acids. The V end was cut by 0 bases, the J end by 3 bases, with 8 bases between. The germline gives CDR1 SGHTA, CDR2 FQGTGA. The CDR3 nucleotides are TGTGCCAGCAGCTTAACGGCGGCAGAAGAGACCCAGTACTTC. As protein: CASSLTAAEETQYF. The full variable domain, completed using reference TRBV7-3 and TRBJ2-5, is GAGVSQTPSNKVTEKGKYVELRCDPISGHTALYWYRQSLGQGPEFLIYFQGTGAADDSGLPNDRFFAVRPEGSVSTLKIQRTERGDSAVYLCASSLTAAEETQYFGPGTRLLVL.